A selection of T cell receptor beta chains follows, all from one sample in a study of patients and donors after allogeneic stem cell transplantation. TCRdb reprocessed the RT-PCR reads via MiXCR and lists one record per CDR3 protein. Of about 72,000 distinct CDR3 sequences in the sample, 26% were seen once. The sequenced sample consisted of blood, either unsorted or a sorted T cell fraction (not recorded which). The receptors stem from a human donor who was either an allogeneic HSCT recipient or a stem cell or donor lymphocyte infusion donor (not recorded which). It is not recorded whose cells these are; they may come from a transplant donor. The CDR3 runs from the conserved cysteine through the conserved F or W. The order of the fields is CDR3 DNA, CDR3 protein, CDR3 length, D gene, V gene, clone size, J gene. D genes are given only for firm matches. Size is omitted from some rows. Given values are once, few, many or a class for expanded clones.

TGTGCCAGCAGCCAAGGAGGGTTGCAGCCCCAGCATTTT CASSQGGLQPQHF 13 NA TRBV3-1 NA TRBJ1-5
TGCGCCAGCAGCTTGAGGGGAGGTGGGACTGAAGCTTTCTTT CASSLRGGGTEAFF 14 NA TRBV5-1 NA TRBJ1-1
TGCAGTGCTAGGAATCAGGGGGCCTGGTATGGCTACACCTTC CSARNQGAWYGYTF 14 TRBD1 TRBV20-1 few TRBJ1-2
TGTGCCAGCAGTCTAGGACGGGTTAATTACAATGAGCAGTTCTTC CASSLGRVNYNEQFF 15 NA TRBV27 few TRBJ2-1
TGTGCCAGCAGTTTTAATCTAGCGGGAGTTGGGACCGGGGAGCTGTTTTTT CASSFNLAGVGTGELFF 17 TRBD2 TRBV27 NA TRBJ2-2
TGTGCCACCAGCAGACCCCTAGCGGGCCTCTCCTACAATGAGCAGTTCTTC CATSRPLAGLSYNEQFF 17 TRBD2 TRBV15 few TRBJ2-1
TGTGCCAGCAGTTACGGGGGGGAAGGTGGAAACACCATATATTTT CASSYGGEGGNTIYF 15 NA TRBV6-6 few TRBJ1-3
TGTGCCAGCTCACCACCCTTAGCGGCCCCGTGGAATACGCAGTATTTT CASSPPLAAPWNTQYF 16 NA TRBV18 once TRBJ2-3
TGTGCCAGCAGCTTAGACAGCGGTAATGAAAAACTGTTTTTT CASSLDSGNEKLFF 14 NA TRBV7-2 NA TRBJ1-4
TGTGCCAGCGACAGTGCCCATCAGCCCCAGCATTTT CASDSAHQPQHF 12 NA TRBV28 few TRBJ1-5
TGTGCCAGCAGTTACCCGCGGCTAGCGGGAGGGCCTGGCAATGAGCAGTTCTTC CASSYPRLAGGPGNEQFF 18 TRBD2 TRBV6-2/TRBV6-3 NA TRBJ2-1
TGTGCCAGTAGTATTCCGGGACAGGGCGACGAGCAGTACTTC CASSIPGQGDEQYF 14 TRBD1 TRBV19 NA TRBJ2-7
TGCAGCGTTGGCGCCAGGGGGGGAACTGAAGCTTTCTTT CSVGARGGTEAFF 13 TRBD1 TRBV29-1 NA TRBJ1-1
TGCGCCAGCAGCCAAGACAGGGATGAGCAGTTCTTC CASSQDRDEQFF 12 NA TRBV4-1 few TRBJ2-1
TGCGCCAGCAGCTTAGGGGGATCGACCCAAGAGACCCAGTACTTC CASSLGGSTQETQYF 15 NA TRBV5-1 NA TRBJ2-5
TGTGCCATCAGTGAAGGGAAGTACAATGAGCAGTTCTTC CAISEGKYNEQFF 13 NA TRBV10-3 NA TRBJ2-1
TGTGCCAGCAGCATTAACCTAGCGGGGCCTTCCTGCTACGAGCAGTACTTC CASSINLAGPSCYEQYF 17 NA TRBV21-1 few TRBJ2-7
TGTGCCAGCTCACCACCGCCGACAGGGTGGGTCACTGAAGCTTTCTTT CASSPPPTGWVTEAFF 16 TRBD1 TRBV18 NA TRBJ1-1
TGTGCCAGCAGCTTCACTAGACCCTACAATGAGCAGTTCTTC CASSFTRPYNEQFF 14 NA TRBV7-9 few TRBJ2-1
TGTGCCAGCAGTTTCCATCCTCGGGACAGGGAAGGCTACGAGCAGTACTTC CASSFHPRDREGYEQYF 17 TRBD1 TRBV27 NA TRBJ2-7
TGCGCCAGCAGCGGCCACTCAAGCTATGGCTACACCTTC CASSGHSSYGYTF 13 NA TRBV5-1 few TRBJ1-2
TGTGCCAGCAGCTCCCGAGGGTTCGCTAACTATGGCTACACCTTC CASSSRGFANYGYTF 15 NA TRBV4-2 few TRBJ1-2
TGTGCCAGCAGCTTAGGGGGAGGTCAGCCCCAGCATTTT CASSLGGGQPQHF 13 NA TRBV7-9 many TRBJ1-5
TGTGCCAGCAATTTCGGCAGGCCGTACCAAGAGACCCAGTACTTC CASNFGRPYQETQYF 15 NA TRBV12-3/TRBV12-4 NA TRBJ2-5
TGCAGTGCTACTACAGGGGGCTATGGCTACACCTTC CSATTGGYGYTF 12 TRBD1 TRBV20-1 NA TRBJ1-2
TGTGCCAGCACCGTTAGTAGGGGCACAGGGTACGGGGAGCTGTTTTTT CASTVSRGTGYGELFF 16 NA TRBV11-2 few TRBJ2-2
TGTGCCAGCAGCGTAGTCGGTCATTCCTACAATGAGCAGTTCTTC CASSVVGHSYNEQFF 15 NA TRBV9 NA TRBJ2-1
TGTGCCAGCAGTTTAGAGACTAGCGGGAACTACGAGCAGTACTTC CASSLETSGNYEQYF 15 TRBD2 TRBV27 few TRBJ2-7
TGTGCCATCAGTGAGTCTCCTGAGCCTAACTATGGCTACACCTTC CAISESPEPNYGYTF 15 NA TRBV10-3 NA TRBJ1-2
TGTGCTAGTGGTTTGGTGGGGGACAGTCCATATAGCAATCAGCCCCAGCATTTT CASGLVGDSPYSNQPQHF 18 TRBD1 TRBV12-5 few TRBJ1-5
TGCAGCGTTCTCAGGACTCGCACAGATACGCAGTATTTT CSVLRTRTDTQYF 13 NA TRBV29-1 NA TRBJ2-3
TGTGCCATCAGGACCTCACTTCTGTCTAGCACAGATACGCAGTATTTT CAIRTSLLSSTDTQYF 16 NA TRBV10-3 few TRBJ2-3
TGTGCCAGCAGCTTTTTTTTGTGGGGGCGTACTGAAGCTTTCTTT CASSFFLWGRTEAFF 15 NA TRBV7-9 NA TRBJ1-1
TGTGCCAGCTATTGGACAGTCAGATACGAGCAGTACTTC CASYWTVRYEQYF 13 NA TRBV6-2/TRBV6-3 NA TRBJ2-7
TGTGCCAGCAGTTACGGCCCCAGGGCCACCGGGGAGCTGTTTTTT CASSYGPRATGELFF 15 NA TRBV27 NA TRBJ2-2
TGTGCCAGCAGCTTAATTTCCCTTCCAGCGGGTTCACCCCTCCACTTT CASSLISLPAGSPLHF 16 NA TRBV7-9 NA TRBJ1-6
TGTGCCTCCAGACCCTCGGACAGGGGGCTCTACTATGGCTACACCTTC CASRPSDRGLYYGYTF 16 TRBD1 TRBV9 NA TRBJ1-2
TGTGCCAGCAGTTATGTGGGCACAGATACGCAGTATTTT CASSYVGTDTQYF 13 NA TRBV6-5 NA TRBJ2-3
TGTGCCAGCAGCTTACGGACAGCGAACACTGAAGCTTTCTTT CASSLRTANTEAFF 14 NA TRBV7-2 few TRBJ1-1
TGCAGCGCCAAAGGGATCTCGGATGAGCAGTTCTTC CSAKGISDEQFF 12 NA TRBV29-1 few TRBJ2-1
TGCAGTGCTAGAGACACTAGGGGCAATCAGCCCCAGCATTTT CSARDTRGNQPQHF 14 NA TRBV20-1 many TRBJ1-5
TGTGCCAGTAAGGAGGGGCCCCGACGTACCGGGGAGCTGTTTTTT CASKEGPRRTGELFF 15 NA TRBV19 NA TRBJ2-2
TGTGCCAGCAGGCGTGGACAGGTTCGGTACGAGCAGTACTTC CASRRGQVRYEQYF 14 TRBD1 TRBV6-5 NA TRBJ2-7
TGCGCCAGCAGCTTTGACGGGGGCGGCCAAGCTTTCTTT CASSFDGGGQAFF 13 NA TRBV5-1 many TRBJ1-1
TGTGCCAGTATTTGGACAATACAATCCTACGAGCAGTACTTC CASIWTIQSYEQYF 14 NA TRBV6-1 NA TRBJ2-7
TGTGCCATCAGTGAGCCCGGGGGGACTCACAAATACAATGAGCAGTTCTTC CAISEPGGTHKYNEQFF 17 TRBD2 TRBV10-3 NA TRBJ2-1
TGTGCCAGCCACCGTCCTGGAAACACCATATATTTT CASHRPGNTIYF 12 NA TRBV28 NA TRBJ1-3
TGTGCCAGTAGTATTGTAGCGGGTACCTACGAGCAGTACTTC CASSIVAGTYEQYF 14 TRBD2 TRBV19 few TRBJ2-7
TGTGCCATCAGTGAGTCGATAAACACCATATATTTT CAISESINTIYF 12 NA TRBV10-3 few TRBJ1-3